The rows below give T cell receptor beta chains drawn from one sample of a study of cytomegalovirus exposure and HLA in healthy donors. Only in-frame clones appear in the TCRdb table, and some are missing; sequencing was by immunoSEQ multiplex PCR. This sample has under 150,000 clones; about three quarters occur once, and the top ten carry about 3%. The sequencing input was PBMCs. These TCRs come from a woman aged 60 to 75 in good health and CMV-seropositive. CDR3s include the opening cysteine and the closing phenylalanine or tryptophan. The order of the fields is D gene, J gene, clone size, V gene, CDR3 protein, CDR3 DNA. The D gene is left open where the match is weak. A clone size is listed for some rows: how often the clone was seen (once, few, many), or a class if it is expanded.

d_call: .; j_call: TRBJ2-7; clone_size: once; v_call: TRBV18; cdr3_aa: CASSPVAAYEQYF; cdr3_nt: TGTGCCAGCTCACCCGTAGCAGCCTACGAGCAGTACTTC
d_call: TRBD1; j_call: TRBJ2-1; clone_size: .; v_call: TRBV7-9; cdr3_aa: CASSQNGTGNNEQFF; cdr3_nt: TGTGCCAGCAGCCAAAACGGGACAGGTAACAATGAGCAGTTCTTC
d_call: TRBD1; j_call: TRBJ1-5; clone_size: .; v_call: TRBV5-6; cdr3_aa: CASSKGDRPYQPQHF; cdr3_nt: TGTGCCAGCAGCAAGGGGGACAGACCTTATCAGCCCCAGCATTTT
d_call: .; j_call: TRBJ2-7; clone_size: .; v_call: TRBV5-1; cdr3_aa: CASSLALSSYGQYF; cdr3_nt: TGCGCCAGCAGCTTGGCGCTCTCCTCCTACGGGCAGTACTTC
d_call: .; j_call: TRBJ1-5; clone_size: few; v_call: TRBV19; cdr3_aa: CASSIDNNSNQPQHF; cdr3_nt: TGTGCCAGTAGTATTGACAACAATAGCAATCAGCCCCAGCATTTT
d_call: TRBD1; j_call: TRBJ2-5; clone_size: .; v_call: TRBV5-1; cdr3_aa: CASKGQTIQETQYF; cdr3_nt: TGCGCCAGCAAGGGACAGACGATCCAAGAGACCCAGTACTTC
d_call: .; j_call: TRBJ1-6; clone_size: few; v_call: TRBV5-6; cdr3_aa: CASSPGGLIYNSPLHF; cdr3_nt: TGTGCCAGCAGCCCCGGGGGTCTGATCTATAATTCACCCCTCCACTTT
d_call: TRBD1; j_call: TRBJ1-3; clone_size: few; v_call: TRBV4-1; cdr3_aa: CASSLTGSSGNTIYF; cdr3_nt: TGCGCCAGCAGCCTGACAGGGAGCTCTGGAAACACCATATATTTT
d_call: .; j_call: TRBJ2-1; clone_size: .; v_call: TRBV6-5; cdr3_aa: CASSGTRARNEQFF; cdr3_nt: TGTGCCAGCAGCGGAACCCGTGCGAGGAATGAGCAGTTCTTC
d_call: TRBD1; j_call: TRBJ2-7; clone_size: .; v_call: TRBV28; cdr3_aa: CASRDRGPYEQYF; cdr3_nt: TGTGCCAGCAGGGACAGGGGCCCCTACGAGCAGTACTTC
d_call: .; j_call: TRBJ2-7; clone_size: .; v_call: TRBV5-1; cdr3_aa: CASSRPEQGNYEQYF; cdr3_nt: TGCGCCAGCAGCCGCCCAGAGCAGGGGAACTACGAGCAGTACTTC
d_call: TRBD2; j_call: TRBJ2-5; clone_size: .; v_call: TRBV5-1; cdr3_aa: CASRPGLAGETQYF; cdr3_nt: TGCGCCAGCCGCCCCGGACTAGCGGGGGAGACCCAGTACTTC
d_call: .; j_call: TRBJ1-2; clone_size: .; v_call: TRBV5-1; cdr3_aa: CASSYSPGQQNYGYTF; cdr3_nt: TGCGCCAGCAGCTACTCCCCGGGACAACAAAACTATGGCTACACCTTC
d_call: .; j_call: TRBJ1-3; clone_size: .; v_call: TRBV19; cdr3_aa: CASSSRQDSGNTIYF; cdr3_nt: TGTGCCAGTAGTAGTCGACAGGACTCTGGAAACACCATATATTTT
d_call: .; j_call: TRBJ1-2; clone_size: .; v_call: TRBV19; cdr3_aa: CASSIGAGAYTF; cdr3_nt: TGTGCCAGTAGTATCGGAGCTGGCGCCTACACCTTC
d_call: TRBD1; j_call: TRBJ1-4; clone_size: .; v_call: TRBV5-1; cdr3_aa: CASSSSPGTGIKGEKLFF; cdr3_nt: TGCGCCAGCAGCTCTAGTCCCGGGACAGGGATCAAGGGGGAAAAACTGTTTTTT
d_call: .; j_call: TRBJ2-5; clone_size: .; v_call: TRBV13; cdr3_aa: CASGTAVQETQYF; cdr3_nt: TGTGCCAGCGGCACGGCGGTTCAAGAGACCCAGTACTTC
d_call: .; j_call: TRBJ1-2; clone_size: .; v_call: TRBV7-9; cdr3_aa: CASSFPDRLYGYTF; cdr3_nt: TGTGCCAGCAGCTTCCCCGACAGACTCTATGGCTACACCTTC
d_call: .; j_call: TRBJ1-6; clone_size: .; v_call: TRBV29-1; cdr3_aa: CSVAEAVNSPLHF; cdr3_nt: TGCAGCGTTGCTGAGGCCGTTAATTCACCCCTCCACTTT
d_call: .; j_call: TRBJ2-3; clone_size: medium-sized; v_call: TRBV9; cdr3_aa: CASSVVSGTDTQYF; cdr3_nt: TGTGCCAGCAGCGTAGTTAGCGGCACAGATACGCAGTATTTT
d_call: .; j_call: TRBJ1-3; clone_size: .; v_call: TRBV5-1; cdr3_aa: CASTRAGAGNTIYF; cdr3_nt: TGCGCCAGCACCCGCGCAGGGGCAGGAAACACCATATATTTT
d_call: TRBD1; j_call: TRBJ2-1; clone_size: .; v_call: TRBV27; cdr3_aa: CASSFPGQLNEQFF; cdr3_nt: TGTGCCAGCAGTTTCCCGGGACAGCTAAATGAGCAGTTCTTC
d_call: TRBD2; j_call: TRBJ2-1; clone_size: many; v_call: TRBV15; cdr3_aa: CATSGLAGSGEQFF; cdr3_nt: TGTGCCACCAGTGGACTAGCGGGGTCTGGTGAGCAGTTCTTC
d_call: TRBD2; j_call: TRBJ2-1; clone_size: .; v_call: TRBV6-1; cdr3_aa: CATLSGGAGDEQFF; cdr3_nt: TGTGCCACTCTGAGCGGGGGGGCAGGCGATGAGCAGTTCTTC